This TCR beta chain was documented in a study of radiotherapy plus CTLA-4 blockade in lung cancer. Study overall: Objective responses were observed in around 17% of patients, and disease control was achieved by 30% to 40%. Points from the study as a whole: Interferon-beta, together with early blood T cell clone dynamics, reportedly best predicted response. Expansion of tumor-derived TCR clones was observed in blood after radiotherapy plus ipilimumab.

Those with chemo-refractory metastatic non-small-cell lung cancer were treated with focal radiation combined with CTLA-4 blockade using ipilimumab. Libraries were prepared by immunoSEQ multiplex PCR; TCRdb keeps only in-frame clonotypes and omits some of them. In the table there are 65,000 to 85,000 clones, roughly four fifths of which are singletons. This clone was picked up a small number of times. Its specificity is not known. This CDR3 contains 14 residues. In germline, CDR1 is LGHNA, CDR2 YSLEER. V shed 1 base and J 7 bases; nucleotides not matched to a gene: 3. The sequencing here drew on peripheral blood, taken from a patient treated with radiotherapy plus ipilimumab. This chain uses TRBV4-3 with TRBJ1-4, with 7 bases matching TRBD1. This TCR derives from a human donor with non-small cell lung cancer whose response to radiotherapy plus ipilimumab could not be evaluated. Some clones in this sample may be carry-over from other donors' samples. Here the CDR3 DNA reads TGCGCCAGCAGCCAAGGACAGGGATCTGAAAAACTGTTTTTT. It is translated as CASSQGQGSEKLFF.